This T cell receptor beta chain derives from a study of blood T cell repertoires in COVID-19 (dated by TCRdb to the early 2020s). As for the study more broadly: The collaborator samples originated in the United States, Italy and Spain and spanned the acute and convalescent phases of COVID-19. The material from the prospective study consisted of cDNA or gDNA derived from T cells, B-cell-depleted T cells, or PBMCs. The dataset comprised deeply sampled blood TCRbeta repertoires from subjects exposed to, actively infected with, or recovered from COVID-19. The repertoires were made available in a free public database intended to serve as a resource for research on the immune response to SARS-CoV-2. Samples were obtained from the ongoing ImmuneRACE study (first 160 participants) and from 1,254 subjects provided by 6 global collaborators. Nearly every sample came with metadata listing a de-identified subject ID, COVID-19 status, age in years and sex. Where available, HLA class I and class II types were taken from metadata supplied by the sample provider and were not determined by assay-based typing.

Study-wide conclusions, independent of this receptor: The quantity of clinical and demographic metadata differed by source and by participant and was supplied without curation.

The CDR3 covers 13 residues, taking in both the cysteine and the phenylalanine. The retained sequence is limited to the CDR3, 39 bases, with the frame set at the first base. The germline V gene (reference sequence) yields PRHDT for CDR1 and FYEKMQ for CDR2. V is shortened by 1 base, J by 1 base, and the region joining them spans 4 bases. Remarks on this clone: What this receptor recognizes is not known. No per-base quality is available; no much larger clone lies one base away.

The collaborating institutions used their own protocols to collect whole blood in K2EDTA tubes. For TCRbeta analysis, collaborators shipped samples in one of three forms: frozen whole blood, isolated PBMCs, or DNA extracted from either of those sample types. TCRbeta CDR3 regions were amplified from genomic DNA using the immunoSEQ Assay, a bias-controlled multiplex PCR. Processing in the source paper ran as follows. Within the assay, amplification of reference gene primers was used to estimate how many nucleated cells each sample contained. To quantify the absolute abundance of each unique TCRbeta CDR3 rearrangement, sequence reads were collapsed and filtered. For each sample, productive Simpson clonality was calculated by taking the square root of Simpson's diversity index across productive rearrangements. TCRdb mirrors the immuneACCESS table, restricted to in-frame sequences. Some clones are absent from its copies; in checked studies, under half trace to an unresolved V gene, and the reason for the others is unknown. The V and J calls and the clone size are those of that table, but D and trimming were determined from the DNA. Across this sample there are about 200,000 clones, with about 85% seen only once. The ten most abundant clones make up 20% to 25% of the sample.

The chain is encoded by TRBV13 joined to TRBJ1-2; no D gene can be assigned with confidence. The origin of this receptor is a man between 60 and 75 years old with active or convalescent COVID-19. The sequenced sample consisted of peripheral blood. Here the CDR3 is given as CASSLELNYGYTF. The bases are TGTGCCAGCAGCTTAGAGCTTAACTATGGCTACACCTTC.